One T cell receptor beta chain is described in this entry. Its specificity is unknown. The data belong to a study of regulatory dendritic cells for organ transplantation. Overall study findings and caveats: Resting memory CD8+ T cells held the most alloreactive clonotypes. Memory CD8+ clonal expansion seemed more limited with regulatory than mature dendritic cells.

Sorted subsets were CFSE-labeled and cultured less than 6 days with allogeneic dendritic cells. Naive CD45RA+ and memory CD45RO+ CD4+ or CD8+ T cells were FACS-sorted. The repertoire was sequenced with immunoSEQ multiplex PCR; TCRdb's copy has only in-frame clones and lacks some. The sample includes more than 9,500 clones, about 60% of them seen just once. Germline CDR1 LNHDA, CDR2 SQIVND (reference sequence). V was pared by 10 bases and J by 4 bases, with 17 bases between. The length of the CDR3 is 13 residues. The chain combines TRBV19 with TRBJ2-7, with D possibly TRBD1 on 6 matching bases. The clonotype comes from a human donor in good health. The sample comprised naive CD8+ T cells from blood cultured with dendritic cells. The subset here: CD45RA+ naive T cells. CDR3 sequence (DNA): TGTGCCACCAGGGACCAGGGGCTATACGAGCAGTACTTC. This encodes CATRDQGLYEQYF.